This T cell receptor beta chain was profiled in a study of somatic reversion in DOCK8 deficiency (dated by TCRdb to 2020 to 2022). Study-level background: The study compared T cell receptor beta repertoires of DOCK8-deficient patients, DOCK8-revertant patients and healthy volunteers. DOCK8-deficient patients in the study had been reported previously. The ways in which somatic reversion of pathogenic DOCK8 variants alters lymphocyte differentiation and function in DOCK8 deficiency were investigated. Beyond this particular receptor, the publication reports: Whether whole blood or PBMCs served as the source material for each individual sample was not specified in the methods.

Genomic DNA for TCR repertoire analysis was isolated either from whole blood samples or from PBMCs. Samples were obtained from a few DOCK8-revertant patients, with some of these patients sampled at multiple time points. Trimming takes 5 bases off V and 8 bases off J; junction bases not matched to a gene: 7. The CDR3 holds 13 amino acids from the cysteine to the phenylalanine. The CDR3 DNA has 39 bases and is translated from base 1. CDR1 and CDR2 are drawn from the germline V gene: SGHVS, FQNEAQ. Receptor amplification or capture employed multiplex PCR. TRB libraries were generated by one-step amplicon PCR from roughly 91 ng genomic DNA using EuroClonality-NGS primers. Sequencing of the TRB amplicons was done on Illumina MiSeq instruments using 2 x 250 bp version 2 chemistry. The source study handled its data this way. IMGT/HighV-QUEST was the tool used for both primary TRB sequence analysis and V(D)J annotation. Repertoire diversity and composition were evaluated with VDJtools after nonfunctional clones were removed and downsampling was applied for comparisons between samples. TCRdb took the public reads, trimmed them with fastp at Q25, ran MiXCR for clone calling and kept in-frame beta chains. Every CDR3 protein is listed once, alongside the most common genes and DNA of its rows. V and J calls and clone size were set by TCRdb, not the authors. The sample contains approximately 1,400 distinct CDR3 sequences, under 20% of them found a single time. The ten largest make up about three quarters of the sample.

This clonotype is characterized as medium-sized (0.01 to 0.1%). The specificity of this receptor is unknown. No qualities accompany the bases; no much larger clone lies one base away. This sequence was found in a human donor with DOCK8 deficiency. The chain uses TRBV7-8 and TRBJ1-2; 8 central bases correspond to TRBD1. What was sequenced was blood. The label giving this sample's cell subset or site can be read as: DOCK8-deficient patient with somatic reversion. In nucleotides, the sequence is TGTGCCAGCAGCCTAACCGGACAGGGCGGCTACACCTTC. This translates into CASSLTGQGGYTF.